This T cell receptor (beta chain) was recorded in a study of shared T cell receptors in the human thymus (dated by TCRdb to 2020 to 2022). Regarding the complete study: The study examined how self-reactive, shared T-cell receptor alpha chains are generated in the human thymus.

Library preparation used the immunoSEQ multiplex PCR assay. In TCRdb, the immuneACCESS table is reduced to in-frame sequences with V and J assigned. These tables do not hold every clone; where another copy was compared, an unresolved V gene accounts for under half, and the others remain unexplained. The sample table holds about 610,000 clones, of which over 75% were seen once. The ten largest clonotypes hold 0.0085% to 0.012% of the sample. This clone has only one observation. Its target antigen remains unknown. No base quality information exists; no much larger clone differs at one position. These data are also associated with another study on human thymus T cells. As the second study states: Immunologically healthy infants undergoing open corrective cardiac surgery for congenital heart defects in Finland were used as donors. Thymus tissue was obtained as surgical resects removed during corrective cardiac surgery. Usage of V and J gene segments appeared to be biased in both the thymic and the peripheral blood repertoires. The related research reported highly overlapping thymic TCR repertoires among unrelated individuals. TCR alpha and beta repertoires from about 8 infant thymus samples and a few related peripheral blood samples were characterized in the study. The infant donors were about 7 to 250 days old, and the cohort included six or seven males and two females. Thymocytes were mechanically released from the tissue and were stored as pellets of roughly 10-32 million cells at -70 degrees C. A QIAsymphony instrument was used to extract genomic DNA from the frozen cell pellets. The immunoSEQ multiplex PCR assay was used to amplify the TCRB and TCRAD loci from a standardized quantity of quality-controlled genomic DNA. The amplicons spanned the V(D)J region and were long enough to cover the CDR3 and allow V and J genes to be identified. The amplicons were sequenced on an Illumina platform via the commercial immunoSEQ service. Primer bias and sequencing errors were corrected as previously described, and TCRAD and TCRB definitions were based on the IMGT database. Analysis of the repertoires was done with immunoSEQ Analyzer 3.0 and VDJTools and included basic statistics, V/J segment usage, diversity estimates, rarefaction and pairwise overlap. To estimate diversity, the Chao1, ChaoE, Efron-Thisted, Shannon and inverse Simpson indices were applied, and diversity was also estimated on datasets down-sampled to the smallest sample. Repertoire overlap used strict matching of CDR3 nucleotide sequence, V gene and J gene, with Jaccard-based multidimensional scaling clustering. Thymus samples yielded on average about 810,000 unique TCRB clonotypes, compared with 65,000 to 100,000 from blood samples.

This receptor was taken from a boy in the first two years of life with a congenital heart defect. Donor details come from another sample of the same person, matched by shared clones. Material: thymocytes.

The CDR3 has the sequence CASRGVAEYPYEQYF. The DNA sequence follows: TGTGCCAGCAGAGGAGTAGCAGAGTACCCTTACGAGCAGTACTTC. The chain joins TRBV28 to TRBJ2-7; the D gene lacks a confident call. Measured from the cysteine to the phenylalanine, the CDR3 is 15 residues long. The DNA shown is the 45-base CDR3, in frame from base 1. Via the germline V gene, CDR1 is MDHEN and CDR2 SYDVKM. V gives up 6 bases and J gives up 4 bases, and the segment between their germline ends measures 19 bases.